The clone carrying this T cell receptor beta chain was counted ten times or more. Antigen: not known. V gave up 0 bases and J gave up 3 bases, with 7 bases separating them. The CDR3 is 13 amino acids. Per the germline V gene, CDR1 is SGHRS and CDR2 is YFSETQ. Molecular-barcoded quantitative 5'-RACE produced these TCR beta libraries. TCRdb recomputed calls from the 5' RACE reads with MiXCR, one row per CDR3 protein. This table holds under 250,000 distinct CDR3 sequences, approximately 11% found once. The source of the sample is a study of CD8 T cells in ankylosing spondylitis. Study-level findings and limits: Among TCR beta sequences, a motif of roughly 8 highly homologous variants appeared characteristic of ankylosing spondylitis blood. Disease-associated clones were reportedly significantly overrepresented in matched ankylosing spondylitis synovial fluid.

The specimen sequenced was blood, either unsorted or a sorted T cell fraction (not recorded which). J is TRBJ2-7 and V is TRBV5-1, with no clear D. The source of this sequence is a male donor with ankylosing spondylitis or in good health (not recorded which). The CDR3 reads CASSLGLDYEQYF. The CDR3 nucleotides are TGCGCCAGCAGCTTGGGACTCGACTACGAGCAGTACTTC.